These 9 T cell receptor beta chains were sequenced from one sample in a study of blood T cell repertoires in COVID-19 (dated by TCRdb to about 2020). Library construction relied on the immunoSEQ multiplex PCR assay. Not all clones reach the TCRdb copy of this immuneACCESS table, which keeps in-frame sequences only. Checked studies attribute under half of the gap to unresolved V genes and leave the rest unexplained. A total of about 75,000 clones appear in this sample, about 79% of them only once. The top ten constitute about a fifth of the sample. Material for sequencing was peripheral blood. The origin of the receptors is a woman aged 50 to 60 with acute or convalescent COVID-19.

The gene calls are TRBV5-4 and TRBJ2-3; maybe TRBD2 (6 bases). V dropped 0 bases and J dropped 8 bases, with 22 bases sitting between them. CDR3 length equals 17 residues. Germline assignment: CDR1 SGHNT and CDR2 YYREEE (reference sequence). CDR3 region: CASSLVDGGPSRGTQYF. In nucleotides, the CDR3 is TGTGCCAGCAGCTTGGTTGACGGGGGACCCAGTAGGGGTACGCAGTATTTT.

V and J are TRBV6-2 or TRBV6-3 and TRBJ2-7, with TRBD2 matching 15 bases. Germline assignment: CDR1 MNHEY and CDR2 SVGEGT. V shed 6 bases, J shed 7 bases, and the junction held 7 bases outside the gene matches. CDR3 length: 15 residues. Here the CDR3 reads CASSRRTSGRGEQYF. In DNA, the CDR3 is TGTGCCAGCAGCAGACGGACTAGCGGGAGGGGTGAGCAGTACTTC.

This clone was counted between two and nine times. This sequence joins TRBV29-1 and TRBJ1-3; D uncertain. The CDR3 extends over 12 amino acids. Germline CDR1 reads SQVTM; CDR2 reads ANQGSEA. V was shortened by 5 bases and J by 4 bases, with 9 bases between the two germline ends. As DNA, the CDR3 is TGCAGCGTTAGCCAATTCGGAAACACCATATATTTT. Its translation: CSVSQFGNTIYF.

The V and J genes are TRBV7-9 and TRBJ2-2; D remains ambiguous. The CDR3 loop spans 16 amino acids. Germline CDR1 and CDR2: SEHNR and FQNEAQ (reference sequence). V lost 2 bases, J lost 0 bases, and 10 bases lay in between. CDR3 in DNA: TGTGCCAGCAGCTTAATTGGGCGTACGAACACCGGGGAGCTGTTTTTT. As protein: CASSLIGRTNTGELFF.

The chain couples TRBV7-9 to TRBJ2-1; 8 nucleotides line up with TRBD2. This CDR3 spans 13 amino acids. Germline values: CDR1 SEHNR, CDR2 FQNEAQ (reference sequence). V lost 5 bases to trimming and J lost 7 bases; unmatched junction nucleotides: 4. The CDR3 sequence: CASSARLANEQFF. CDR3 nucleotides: TGTGCCAGCAGCGCCAGACTAGCGAATGAGCAGTTCTTC.

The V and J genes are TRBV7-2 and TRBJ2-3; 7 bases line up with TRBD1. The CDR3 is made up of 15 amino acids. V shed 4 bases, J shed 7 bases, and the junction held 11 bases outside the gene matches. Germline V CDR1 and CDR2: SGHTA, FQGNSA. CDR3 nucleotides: TGTGCCAGCAGCTATAGACAGGGAAATTCAAATACGCAGTATTTT. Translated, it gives CASSYRQGNSNTQYF.

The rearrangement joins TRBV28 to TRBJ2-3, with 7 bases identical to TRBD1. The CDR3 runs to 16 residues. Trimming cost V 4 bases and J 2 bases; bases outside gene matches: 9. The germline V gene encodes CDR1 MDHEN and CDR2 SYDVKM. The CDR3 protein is CASSSPGQMLTDTQYF. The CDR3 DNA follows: TGTGCCAGCAGTTCTCCGGGACAGATGCTCACAGATACGCAGTATTTT.

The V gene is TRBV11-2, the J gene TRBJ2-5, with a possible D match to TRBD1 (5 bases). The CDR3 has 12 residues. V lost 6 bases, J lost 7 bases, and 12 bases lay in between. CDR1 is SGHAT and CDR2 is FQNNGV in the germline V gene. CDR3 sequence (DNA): TGTGCCAGCAGAGCCAGTCAGGGGACCCAGTACTTC. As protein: CASRASQGTQYF.

The CDR3 spells CASSILRISEAFF. The CDR3 DNA is TGTGCCAGTAGTATACTCAGGATTTCTGAAGCTTTCTTT. The chain recombines TRBV19 with TRBJ1-1; D remains ambiguous. This CDR3 contains 13 residues. Germline V gene lookup returns CDR1 LNHDA and CDR2 SQIVND (reference sequence). The germline V and J ends were trimmed by 2 bases and 6 bases, with 10 bases remaining between them.